This TCR beta chain is from a study of cytomegalovirus exposure and HLA in healthy donors. The study ran its PCR with 60 Vbeta and 13 Jbeta primers. Data came from immunoSEQ multiplex PCR; TCRdb stores just in-frame clones and leaves some out. The top ten clones hold 3.8% of a sample with 90,000 to 120,000 clones, around 62% of them seen once. V lost 5 bases and J lost 2, with 8 bases in between. CDR3 length: 13 amino acids. The germline V gene has CDR1 SGHAT and CDR2 FQNNGV. The sequence was obtained from a man aged 25-40 years in good health and CMV-seropositive. The sample comprised PBMCs. The chain links TRBV11-2 to TRBJ2-3, with D unresolved. CDR3 DNA sequence: TGTGCCAGCAGCCCTGAGGACACAGATACGCAGTATTTT. Protein sequence: CASSPEDTDTQYF.